This entry concerns a single T cell receptor beta chain. The CDR3 sequence is 12 residues long. After removal of 7 bases from V and 6 bases from J, the junction contained 3 bases not matched to a gene. The data belong to a study of blood T cell repertoires in COVID-19. Overall study: Donors in the United States, Italy and Spain gave samples during acute or convalescent COVID-19. PBMCs, B-cell-depleted T cells, or T cells provided the cDNA or gDNA that made up the material.

Methods used by the authors: Reference gene primer amplification in the assay estimated nucleated cell counts. The repertoire was sequenced with immunoSEQ multiplex PCR; TCRdb's copy has only in-frame clones and lacks some. That table furnishes V, J and clone size, whereas the DNA furnished D and trimming. The table includes under 140,000 clones, less than 85% detected once. The chain uses TRBV12-3 or TRBV12-4 and TRBJ1-5; 7 nucleotides agree with TRBD1. Sequenced sample: peripheral blood. This clonotype was sampled from a woman aged 80 or over with acute or convalescent COVID-19. CDR3: CASTQGGQPQHF. As DNA, the CDR3 is TGTGCCAGCACTCAGGGGGGTCAGCCCCAGCATTTT.